A single sample gave rise to the 22 T cell receptor beta chains below, sequenced in a study of blood T cell repertoires in COVID-19. Data came from immunoSEQ multiplex PCR; TCRdb stores just in-frame clones and leaves some out. This table holds about 220,000 clones, roughly 75% found once. The sequenced sample was peripheral blood. Every receptor here comes from a woman in her 70s with acute or convalescent COVID-19.

The chain links TRBV29-1 to TRBJ1-1; 7 bases are shared with TRBD1. The CDR3 has 14 amino acids. The junction had 5 bases not matched to a gene; V was cut back by 4 bases and J by 0 bases. Germline V lookup: CDR1 SQVTM, CDR2 ANQGSEA. Here the CDR3 reads CSVATGNMNTEAFF. The DNA of the CDR3 is TGCAGCGTTGCGACAGGGAACATGAACACTGAAGCTTTCTTT.

The gene calls are TRBV9 and TRBJ2-5; 10 bases match TRBD2. Germline lookup yields CDR1 SGDLS and CDR2 YYNGEE. V was pared by 2 bases and J by 3 bases, with 10 bases of the junction left unmatched. This CDR3 comprises 17 residues. The CDR3 sequence: CASSVGLIAGGEETQYF. The CDR3 coding sequence is TGTGCCAGCAGCGTCGGCCTCATAGCGGGGGGAGAAGAGACCCAGTACTTC.

This clone showed up just a few times. The chain carries TRBV9 and TRBJ1-4; the D gene is possibly TRBD1 (6 bases). V was clipped by 0 bases and J by 0 bases, with 18 bases between them. The CDR3 totals 19 residues. Looked up from germline, CDR1 is SGDLS and CDR2 is YYNGEE. The CDR3 reads CASSVVGRGPTATNEKLFF. Written as DNA, the CDR3 is TGTGCCAGCAGCGTAGTGGGCAGGGGACCGACTGCAACTAATGAAAAACTGTTTTTT.

As DNA, the CDR3 is TGTGCCAGCAGCTTAGTGGGGGCCTCCTACGAGCAGTACGTC. It yields the protein CASSLVGASYEQYV. V and J are TRBV11-2 and TRBJ2-7, with D perhaps TRBD1 (6 bases). V gave up 1 base and J gave up 0 bases, with 7 bases separating them. The germline V gene encodes CDR1 SGHAT and CDR2 FQNNGV. The CDR3 is 14 amino acids.

The rearrangement joins TRBV15 to TRBJ2-3, with TRBD2 identical over 10 bases. CDR3 length equals 17 residues. V trimming: 0 bases; J trimming: 1 base; junction bases outside the gene matches: 4. Germline V gene lookup returns CDR1 LNHNV and CDR2 YYDKDF (reference sequence). The DNA of the CDR3 is TGTGCCACCAGCAGAGATAAGGGGACTAGCGGCACAGATACGCAGTATTTT. Amino acid sequence: CATSRDKGTSGTDTQYF.

This chain joins TRBV5-5 and TRBJ2-5, with D perhaps TRBD1 (6 bases). The CDR3 runs to 15 residues. Per germline, CDR1 SGHKS and CDR2 YYEKEE (reference sequence). V lost 4 bases and J lost 1, with 14 bases in between. CDR3: CASSRLLDSQETQYF. As DNA, the CDR3 is TGTGCCAGCAGCCGACTTCTGGACAGCCAAGAGACCCAGTACTTC.

CDR3 sequence (DNA): TGTGCCAGCAGTAGGGACAGGGGACACGAGCAGTACGTC. Its translation is CASSRDRGHEQYV. The chain recombines TRBV6-5 with TRBJ2-7; TRBD1 matches 10 bases. Germline assignment: CDR1 MNHEY and CDR2 SVGAGI. V was pared by 5 bases and J by 5 bases, with 3 bases of the junction left unmatched. The CDR3 length is 13 residues.

This clone appeared once. The J gene is TRBJ1-4, the V gene TRBV6-1; 8 bases agree with TRBD1. V trimming: 1 base; J trimming: 10 bases; junction bases outside the gene matches: 8. CDR1 is MNHNS, CDR2 SASEGT, per germline. This CDR3 region has 15 residues. The CDR3 DNA reads as TGTGCCAGCAGTGAAGGAAGACAGGGGAAGGGAAAACTGTTTTTT. Translating gives CASSEGRQGKGKLFF.

This chain links TRBV10-2 with TRBJ2-3; TRBD2 matches 7 bases. This CDR3 is built from 13 residues. Looked up from germline, CDR1 is WSHSY and CDR2 is SAAADI. The V gene end was trimmed by 4 bases and the J gene end by 9 bases; junction bases not matched to a gene: 7. CDR3 DNA: TGCGCCAGCAGTGGGCCAACGGGAGGCACGCAGTATTTT. This translates into CASSGPTGGTQYF.

The chain carries TRBV7-6 and TRBJ1-1; TRBD1 matches 10 bases. The length of the CDR3 is 14 residues. CDR1 SGHVS and CDR2 FNYEAQ come from the germline V gene. The V gene end was trimmed by 3 bases and the J gene end by 4 bases; junction bases not matched to a gene: 2. The CDR3 DNA is TGTGCCAGCAGCTTGACAGGGGGCGGCACTGAAGCTTTCTTT. Its protein product is CASSLTGGGTEAFF.

This chain uses TRBV19 with TRBJ1-5; D might be TRBD1 (5 bases). V shed 2 bases and J shed 4 bases, with 18 bases lying between them. This CDR3 has 17 residues. Germline-derived CDR1 and CDR2 are LNHDA and SQIVND (reference sequence). The CDR3 DNA reads TGTGCCAGTAGTATACCGGGGGAAATTGGACGAAATCAGCCCCAGCATTTT. This codes for CASSIPGEIGRNQPQHF. Full variable domain (outside the CDR3, taken from reference TRBV19 and TRBJ1-5): DGGITQSPKYLFRKEGQNVTLSCEQNLNHDAMYWYRQDPGQGLRLIYYSQIVNDFQKGDIAEGYSVSREKKESFPLTVTSAQKNPTAFYLCASSIPGEIGRNQPQHFGDGTRLSIL.

This chain's CDR3 is CASNTETQYF. CDR3 DNA: TGTGCCAGCAACACCGAGACCCAGTACTTC. V and J are TRBV6-5 and TRBJ2-5; no definite D call. The germline V gene encodes CDR1 MNHEY and CDR2 SVGAGI. V lost 7 bases to trimming and J lost 5 bases, with 5 bases between them. The CDR3 consists of 10 residues.

This chain links TRBV7-9 with TRBJ2-5, with D perhaps TRBD2 (6 bases). V was pared by 5 bases and J by 5 bases, with 18 bases between. The germline gives CDR1 SEHNR, CDR2 FQNEAQ (reference sequence). The CDR3 length is 15 residues. CDR3 DNA: TGTGCCAGCAGCCGACGGGTCGACCGGGGGGAGACCCAGTACTTC. This translates into CASSRRVDRGETQYF.

This clone was observed a few times. V and J are TRBV4-2 and TRBJ1-2, with D maybe TRBD1 (5 bases). The germline V gene has CDR1 LGHNA and CDR2 YNFKEQ. CDR3 length: 15 residues. V shed 1 base and J shed 2 bases, with 11 bases lying between them. This CDR3 reads CASSQGLGENYGYTF. The CDR3 nucleotides read TGTGCCAGCAGCCAAGGTCTAGGGGAAAACTATGGCTACACCTTC.

The chain combines TRBV7-9 with TRBJ2-7, with D possibly matching TRBD1 (6 bases). Trimming cost V 5 bases and J 2 bases, with 13 bases left between them. This CDR3 comprises 14 residues. Germline CDR1 is SEHNR and CDR2 is FQNEAQ (reference sequence). The CDR3 coding sequence is TGTGCCAGCAGCGACTCCACAGGGACCTACGAGCAGTACTTC. It specifies CASSDSTGTYEQYF.

The V gene is TRBV29-1, the J gene TRBJ2-3, with D unclear. There are 12 residues in the CDR3. The V end lost 3 bases, the J end lost 7 bases, and 11 bases lay between the germline ends. Germline-derived CDR1 and CDR2 are SQVTM and ANQGSEA. The CDR3 reads CSVEVQQNTQYF. CDR3 sequence (DNA): TGCAGCGTTGAGGTCCAACAAAATACGCAGTATTTT.

The V gene is TRBV24-1, the J gene TRBJ2-2; 9 nucleotides line up with TRBD1. The V and J ends lost 3 bases and 5 bases, in that order; junction bases with no gene match: 6. This CDR3 spans 16 amino acids. Germline CDR1 is KGHDR and CDR2 is SFDVKD. The CDR3 sequence is CATSDHRGLRTGELFF. As DNA, the CDR3 is TGTGCCACCAGTGATCACAGGGGGCTAAGGACCGGGGAGCTGTTTTTT.

The genes are TRBV7-8 and TRBJ2-7, with D perhaps matching TRBD2 (6 bases). Germline lookup yields CDR1 SGHVS and CDR2 FQNEAQ. CDR3 length: 13 amino acids. Trimming removed 0 bases at V and 4 bases at J, with 7 bases between. The CDR3 protein is CASSLAAGYEQYV. The CDR3 coding sequence is TGTGCCAGCAGCTTAGCTGCGGGGTACGAGCAGTACGTC.

The DNA of the CDR3 is TGTGCCAGCAGCCAAACAGGGGTCAATCAGCCCCAGCATTTT. This gives the protein CASSQTGVNQPQHF. The rearrangement links TRBV7-9 to TRBJ1-5, with 7 bases fitting TRBD1. After removal of 5 bases from V and 3 bases from J, the junction contained 4 bases not matched to a gene. The CDR3 is 14 amino acids. Germline-derived CDR1 and CDR2 are SEHNR and FQNEAQ (reference sequence).

V is TRBV7-2 and J is TRBJ2-5, with D perhaps matching TRBD1 (6 bases). The CDR3 extends over 15 amino acids. V lost 5 bases and J lost 2, with 15 bases in between. Germline loops: CDR1 SGHTA, CDR2 FQGNSA. The CDR3 bases are TGTGCCAGCAGCGGATTCCCGGGACATCAAGAGACCCAGTACTTC. Translating it yields CASSGFPGHQETQYF.

V is TRBV30 and J is TRBJ1-6; D uncertain. There are 14 residues in the CDR3. In germline, CDR1 is GTSNPN, CDR2 SVGIG (reference sequence). V gave up 5 bases and J gave up 0 bases, with 8 bases separating them. The CDR3 loop reads CAWCRGSYNSPLHF. In DNA form, the CDR3 reads TGTGCCTGGTGTAGAGGCTCCTATAATTCACCCCTCCACTTT.

The V gene is TRBV24-1, the J gene TRBJ1-2; D uncertain. Germline V CDR1 and CDR2: KGHDR, SFDVKD. Trimming took 8 bases from V and 8 from J, leaving 20 bases between them. The CDR3 loop spans 14 amino acids. The chain's CDR3 is CATTGCRRVKGYTF. As DNA, the CDR3 is TGTGCCACCACCGGATGCAGGAGGGTAAAGGGCTACACCTTC.